This T cell receptor beta chain was captured by sequencing in a study of patients and donors after allogeneic stem cell transplantation. This CDR3 comprises 14 residues. V was pared by 1 base and J by 9 bases, with 5 bases of the junction left unmatched. Germline lookup yields CDR1 GTSNPN and CDR2 SVGIG (reference sequence). MiXCR was run by TCRdb on the RT-PCR reads, yielding one entry per CDR3 protein. The profile shows around 160,000 distinct CDR3 sequences, roughly 30% of them singletons. This clonotype appeared many times. The V gene is TRBV30, the J gene TRBJ1-6; 8 nucleotides align to TRBD1. The sample was blood, either unsorted or a sorted T cell fraction (not recorded which). The receptor was isolated from a human donor who was either an allogeneic HSCT recipient or a stem cell or donor lymphocyte infusion donor (not recorded which). It is not recorded whose cells these are; they may come from a transplant donor. The CDR3 coding sequence is TGTGCCTGGAGTGCGACAGGGGCGTTTTCACCCCTCCACTTT. Amino acids: CAWSATGAFSPLHF.